Each of the 27 T cell receptor beta chains below was sequenced from the same sample in a study of cytomegalovirus exposure and HLA in healthy donors. Assay: immunoSEQ multiplex PCR; the TCRdb copy retains only in-frame clones and omits some. The data hold around 200,000 clones, with 84% observed a single time. Specimen: PBMCs. These receptors were taken from a woman aged 18-29 years in good health and CMV-seropositive.

This clone came up a few times. As DNA, the CDR3 is TGTGCCAGCTCCCCTGGCCACCGTTCACCCCTCCACTTT. Translated, it gives CASSPGHRSPLHF. The rearrangement uses TRBV18 and TRBJ1-6, with unresolved D. This CDR3 is built from 13 residues. Germline V gene data show CDR1 as KGHSH and CDR2 as LQKENI. Trimming shortened V by 6 bases and J by 9 bases, and 12 bases separated the two germline ends.

The CDR3 DNA reads as TGTGCCAGCAGCTTAGTAGCGGGGGGGCCCCATGAGCAGTTCTTC. Its translation is CASSLVAGGPHEQFF. The rearrangement joins TRBV7-9 to TRBJ2-1, with TRBD2 matching 11 bases. CDR3 length equals 15 residues. V shed 1 base, J shed 8 bases, and the junction held 4 bases outside the gene matches. Germline-derived CDR1 and CDR2 are SEHNR and FQNEAQ (reference sequence).

The chain recombines TRBV5-1 with TRBJ2-6, with 10 nucleotides matching TRBD1. Germline V gives CDR1 SGHRS, CDR2 YFSETQ. The CDR3 length is 17 residues. With V trimmed by 5 bases and J by 4 bases, 9 bases remained unmatched. The CDR3 sequence is CASRTGTGALGANVLTF. DNA for the CDR3: TGCGCCAGCAGAACCGGGACAGGGGCGCTCGGGGCCAACGTCCTGACTTTC.

The sample holds a few counts of this clone. V is TRBV5-1 and J is TRBJ1-6; no clear D gene. The CDR3 covers 15 residues. Germline V lookup: CDR1 SGHRS, CDR2 YFSETQ. With 2 bases removed from V and 0 bases from J, the gap between germline ends came to 6 bases. This CDR3 is CASSFRSSYNSPLHF. CDR3 coding DNA: TGCGCCAGCAGCTTCCGGAGCTCCTATAATTCACCCCTCCACTTT.

This chain uses TRBV7-2 with TRBJ2-1; possibly TRBD1 for D (6 bases). Germline assignment: CDR1 SGHTA and CDR2 FQGNSA. Deletions cut 1 base from V and 14 bases from J, with 15 bases between. The CDR3 runs to 13 residues. The CDR3, as DNA: TGTGCCAGCAGCTTAGTCGCCCAGGGACAAGAGTTCTTC. Translation: CASSLVAQGQEFF. Variable domain in full (rest from reference TRBV7-2 and TRBJ2-1): GAGVSQSPSNKVTEKGKDVELRCDPISGHTALYWYRQSLGQGLEFLIYFQGNSAPDKSGLPSDRFSAERTGGSVSTLTIQRTQQEDSAVYLCASSLVAQGQEFFGPGTRLTVL.

The chain is built from TRBV5-1 and TRBJ2-7; weak D call: TRBD2 (6 bases). The CDR3 is 15 residues long. The ends were cut back, 3 bases at V and 0 bases at J, with 13 bases in the middle. Per germline, CDR1 SGHRS and CDR2 YFSETQ. The CDR3 sequence is CASSSPRGNSYEQYF. The CDR3 DNA follows: TGCGCCAGCAGCTCCCCCCGGGGGAACTCCTACGAGCAGTACTTC.

This clone was counted a few times. The chain recombines TRBV6-5 with TRBJ2-5; a weak D match, TRBD2 (7 bases). CDR3 length: 14 residues. Deletions cut 2 bases from V and 5 bases from J, with 12 bases between. The V gene's germline CDR1 is MNHEY and CDR2 SVGAGI. The CDR3, as DNA: TGTGCCAGCAGTTACAAGGGGGGGGTGGAGACCCAGTACTTC. Its protein product is CASSYKGGVETQYF.

V usage is TRBV7-3 and J usage is TRBJ2-3, with unresolved D. Trimming pared 5 bases from V and 2 bases from J, leaving 8 bases between. This CDR3 comprises 13 residues. Germline V gene data show CDR1 as SGHTA and CDR2 as FQGTGA. The CDR3 DNA sequence: TGTGCCAGCAGCGCCAGATACACAGATACGCAGTATTTT. Residues: CASSARYTDTQYF.

The J gene is TRBJ2-5, the V gene TRBV5-6; 8 positions match TRBD2. Germline V gene sequence: CDR1 SGHDT, CDR2 YYEEEE. V shed 4 bases, J shed 5 bases, and the junction held 7 bases outside the gene matches. The CDR3 contains 14 residues. The CDR3 protein is CASSGGGPGETQYF. DNA of the CDR3: TGTGCCAGCAGCGGCGGGGGGCCAGGGGAGACCCAGTACTTC.

V usage is TRBV21-1 and J usage is TRBJ1-1; the table's TRBD1 call for D was not verified on the DNA. TRBV21-1 is shown as a pseudogene. The CDR3 length is 16 residues. CDR3 DNA sequence: TGTGCCAGCAGCACTAAGGTCCAGGAAGAAAACACTGAAGCTTTCTTT. Amino acid sequence: CASSTKVQEENTEAFF.

The sample holds one count of this clone. V and J are TRBV7-9 and TRBJ1-2; 9 bases agree with TRBD1. Germline V gene lookup returns CDR1 SEHNR and CDR2 FQNEAQ (reference sequence). The CDR3 has 16 residues. Trimming removed 4 bases from V and 2 bases from J; junction bases left unmatched: 8. Here the CDR3 DNA reads TGTGCCAGCAGCTCTACCGGGACAGGGAAGAACTATGGCTACACCTTC. This encodes CASSSTGTGKNYGYTF.

The chain recombines TRBV29-1 with TRBJ1-2; TRBD1 aligns across 8 bases. V dropped 0 bases and J dropped 6; count of bases not matched to a gene: 9. Germline V gives CDR1 SQVTM, CDR2 ANQGSEA. CDR3 length equals 15 residues. The CDR3 sequence: CSVEDWGQAEDGYTF. The CDR3 DNA reads as TGCAGCGTTGAAGATTGGGGACAGGCGGAGGATGGCTACACCTTC. Full variable domain (outside the CDR3, taken from reference TRBV29-1 and TRBJ1-2): SAVISQKPSRDICQRGTSLTIQCQVDSQVTMMFWYRQQPGQSLTLIATANQGSEATYESGFVIDKFPISRPNLTFSTLTVSNMSPEDSSIYLCSVEDWGQAEDGYTFGSGTRLTVV.

This clone was detected only a few times. V is TRBV9 and J is TRBJ2-5; 8 bases fit TRBD2. Germline assignment: CDR1 SGDLS and CDR2 YYNGEE. The V segment lost 3 bases and the J segment 2 bases; nucleotides outside the gene matches: 9. CDR3 length equals 16 residues. The CDR3 nucleotides are TGTGCCAGCAGCGCGGGTACTAGCGGATGGCAAGAGACCCAGTACTTC. It encodes CASSAGTSGWQETQYF.

This clone was seen once. The chain has TRBV6-6 and TRBJ2-7; 9 nucleotides align to TRBD1. Unmatched junction bases numbered 6, after V lost 4 bases and J lost 2 bases. The CDR3 spans 15 residues. Looked up from germline, CDR1 is MNHNY and CDR2 is SVGAGI (reference sequence). Here the CDR3 reads CASSLDRGGAYEQYF. The CDR3, as DNA: TGTGCCAGCAGTTTAGACAGGGGGGGGGCCTACGAGCAGTACTTC.

This chain joins TRBV6-5 and TRBJ1-1, with D maybe TRBD1 (5 bases). The CDR3 is 11 amino acids. Germline V gene sequence: CDR1 MNHEY, CDR2 SVGAGI. V was clipped by 5 bases and J by 7 bases, with 8 bases between them. The chain's CDR3 is CASSTGVEAFF. The CDR3 region has the DNA TGTGCCAGCAGTACGGGGGTTGAAGCTTTCTTT.

This rearrangement joins TRBV6-1 to TRBJ1-5; weak D call: TRBD1 (6 bases). The germline gives CDR1 MNHNS, CDR2 SASEGT. The CDR3 spans 15 residues. V was shortened by 2 bases and J by 4 bases, with 12 bases between the two germline ends. The CDR3 sequence is CASSESLGGNQPQHF. The CDR3 DNA reads TGTGCCAGCAGTGAAAGTTTAGGGGGAAATCAGCCCCAGCATTTT.

The table lists this clone with a count of one. CDR3 residues: CASSDGERAQGMNTEAFF. CDR3 nucleotides: TGTGCCAGCAGTGATGGGGAAAGGGCTCAGGGGATGAACACTGAAGCTTTCTTT. V usage is TRBV6-1 and J usage is TRBJ1-1, with D maybe TRBD1 (6 bases). CDR1 and CDR2 (germline): MNHNS, SASEGT. V lost 3 bases and J lost 0, with 20 bases in between. This CDR3 is built from 18 residues.

The J gene is TRBJ1-4, the V gene TRBV27; D is undetermined. Germline V gives CDR1 MNHEY, CDR2 SMNVEV (reference sequence). This CDR3 spans 16 amino acids. V was clipped by 8 bases and J by 0 bases, with 16 bases between them. The CDR3 spells CASPRGRSATNEKLFF. The CDR3 DNA reads TGTGCCAGCCCCCGAGGTAGGTCGGCAACTAATGAAAAACTGTTTTTT.

CDR3 sequence reads: CASSETGFEVDEQFF. The CDR3 coding sequence is TGTGCCAGCAGCGAAACAGGGTTTGAGGTGGATGAGCAGTTCTTC. The V gene is TRBV5-4, the J gene TRBJ2-1, with TRBD1 as a possible D gene (6 bases). The CDR3 spans 15 residues. The V end was cut by 4 bases, the J end by 8 bases, with 19 bases between. Germline CDR1 is SGHNT and CDR2 is YYREEE (reference sequence).

The chain joins TRBV5-4 to TRBJ2-1; D remains unclear. The germline V gene encodes CDR1 SGHNT and CDR2 YYREEE (reference sequence). V lost 0 bases and J lost 4, with 8 bases in between. This CDR3 contains 14 residues. The CDR3 nucleotides read TGTGCCAGCAGCTTGGACGCAGTATACAATGAGCAGTTCTTC. This codes for CASSLDAVYNEQFF.

The J gene is TRBJ2-3, the V gene TRBV5-4, with D perhaps matching TRBD1 (5 bases). The germline CDR1 and CDR2 sequences are SGHNT and YYREEE (reference sequence). The CDR3 runs to 12 residues. Trimming shortened V by 3 bases and J by 6 bases, and 8 bases separated the two germline ends. The CDR3 protein is CASSYHRDTQYF. DNA for the CDR3: TGTGCCAGCAGCTACCACAGGGATACGCAGTATTTT.

The rearrangement links TRBV7-2 to TRBJ1-2; D gene ambiguous. This CDR3 is 15 amino acids long. Germline-derived CDR1 and CDR2 are SGHTA and FQGNSA. Trimming took 1 base from V and 4 from J, leaving 13 bases between them. The DNA for the CDR3 is TGTGCCAGCAGCTTAGATGGTGTACTATCCTATGGCTACACCTTC. Translating it yields CASSLDGVLSYGYTF.

The chain couples TRBV14 to TRBJ1-1; TRBD1 agrees at 9 bases. Losses at the gene ends were 1 base for V and 0 bases for J; bases not matched to a gene: 3. This CDR3 region has 16 residues. Germline CDR1 and CDR2: SGHDN and FVKESK. CDR3 amino acids: CASSQADRGLNTEAFF. DNA of the CDR3: TGTGCCAGCAGCCAAGCCGACAGGGGGTTGAACACTGAAGCTTTCTTT. The whole variable domain, remainder taken from reference TRBV14 and TRBJ1-1, is EAGVTQFPSHSVIEKGQTVTLRCDPISGHDNLYWYRRVMGKEIKFLLHFVKESKQDESGMPNNRFLAERTGGTYSTLKVQPAELEDSGVYFCASSQADRGLNTEAFFGQGTRLTVV.

The rearrangement links TRBV18 to TRBJ1-2; tentative D call: TRBD1 (5 bases). The CDR3 is 14 residues long. The germline CDR1 and CDR2 sequences are KGHSH and LQKENI. Trimming took off 0 bases at V and 3 bases at J, with 8 bases between the two ends. In DNA, the CDR3 is TGTGCCAGCTCACCACCGGGGGAGGACTATGGCTACACCTTC. The encoded protein is CASSPPGEDYGYTF. Supplemented by reference TRBV18 and TRBJ1-2, the full variable domain reads NAGVMQNPRHLVRRRGQEARLRCSPMKGHSHVYWYRQLPEEGLKFMVYLQKENIIDESGMPKERFSAEFPKEGPSILRIQQVVRGDSAAYFCASSPPGEDYGYTFGSGTRLTVV.

This chain connects TRBV10-2 to TRBJ1-1, with a possible D match to TRBD1 (6 bases). This CDR3 contains 14 residues. CDR1 is WSHSY, CDR2 SAAADI, per germline. The CDR3 DNA follows: TGCGCAGCCCGACTTGACAGGATGAACACTGAAGCTTTCTTT. As protein: CAARLDRMNTEAFF.

The V gene is TRBV6-1, the J gene TRBJ2-3; 11 bases fit TRBD2. This CDR3 spans 17 amino acids. Germline CDR1 MNHNS, CDR2 SASEGT. Germline trimming cut 4 bases from V and 0 bases from J; bases unmatched to any gene: 6. CDR3 DNA: TGTGCCAGCAGTGGGGCGGTAGCGGGGGGGAGCACAGATACGCAGTATTTT. It encodes CASSGAVAGGSTDTQYF.

The gene calls are TRBV2 and TRBJ2-7, with 9 positions matching TRBD2. Germline V gene data show CDR1 as SNHLY and CDR2 as FYNNEI. V lost 3 bases and J lost 6; bases outside the gene matches: 3. CDR3 size: 13 residues. The CDR3 DNA sequence: TGTGCCAGCAGTGACAGCGGGGGGACCGAGCAGTACTTC. Translating gives CASSDSGGTEQYF.